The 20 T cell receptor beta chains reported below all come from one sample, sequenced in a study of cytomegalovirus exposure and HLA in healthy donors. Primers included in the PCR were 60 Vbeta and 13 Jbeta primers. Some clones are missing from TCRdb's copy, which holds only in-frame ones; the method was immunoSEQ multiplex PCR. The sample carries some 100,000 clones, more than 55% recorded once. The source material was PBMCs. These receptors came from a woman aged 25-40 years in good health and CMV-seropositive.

The CDR3 coding sequence is TGTGCCAGCAGGGGACAGCCTAACACCGGGGAGCTGTTTTTT. Translation: CASRGQPNTGELFF. The V gene is TRBV2, the J gene TRBJ2-2; 7 positions agree with TRBD1. Germline lookup yields CDR1 SNHLY and CDR2 FYNNEI. The CDR3 extends over 14 amino acids. Losses at the gene ends were 6 bases for V and 2 bases for J; bases not matched to a gene: 3.

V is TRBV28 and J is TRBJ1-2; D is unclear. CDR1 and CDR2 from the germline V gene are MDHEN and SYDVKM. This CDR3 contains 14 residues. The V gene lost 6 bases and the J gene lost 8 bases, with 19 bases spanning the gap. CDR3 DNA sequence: TGTGCCAGCAGCCTCGGACTGCCCCTGGACGGCTACACCTTC. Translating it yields CASSLGLPLDGYTF.

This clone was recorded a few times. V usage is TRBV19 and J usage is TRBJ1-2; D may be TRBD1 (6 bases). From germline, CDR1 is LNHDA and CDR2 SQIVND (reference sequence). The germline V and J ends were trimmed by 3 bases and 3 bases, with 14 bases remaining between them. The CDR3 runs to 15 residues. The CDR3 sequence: CASSIRYRDDYGYTF. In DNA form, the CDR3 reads TGTGCCAGTAGTATTAGGTACAGGGACGACTATGGCTACACCTTC.

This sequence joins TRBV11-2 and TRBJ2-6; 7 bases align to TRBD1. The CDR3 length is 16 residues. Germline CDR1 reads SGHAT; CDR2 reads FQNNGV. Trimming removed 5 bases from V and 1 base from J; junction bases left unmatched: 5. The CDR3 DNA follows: TGTGCCAGCAGCGGACCACAGGGGTCTGGGGCCAACGTCCTGACTTTC. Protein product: CASSGPQGSGANVLTF.

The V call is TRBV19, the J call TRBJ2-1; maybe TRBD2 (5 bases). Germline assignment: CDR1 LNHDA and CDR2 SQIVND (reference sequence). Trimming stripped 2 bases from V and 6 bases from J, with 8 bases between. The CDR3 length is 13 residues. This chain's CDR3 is CASSITRGNEQFF. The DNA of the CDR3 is TGTGCCAGTAGTATAACCCGGGGCAATGAGCAGTTCTTC.

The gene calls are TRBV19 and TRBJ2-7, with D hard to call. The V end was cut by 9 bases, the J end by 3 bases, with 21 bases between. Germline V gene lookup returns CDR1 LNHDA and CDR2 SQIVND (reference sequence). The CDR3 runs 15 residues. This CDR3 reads CASAFTSHPRYEQYF. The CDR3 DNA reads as TGTGCCAGCGCTTTCACATCCCACCCCCGCTACGAGCAGTACTTC.

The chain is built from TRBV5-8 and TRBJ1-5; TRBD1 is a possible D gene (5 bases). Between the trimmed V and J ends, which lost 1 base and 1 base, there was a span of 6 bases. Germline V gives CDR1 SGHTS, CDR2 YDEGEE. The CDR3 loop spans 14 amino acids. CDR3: CASSLYRSNQPQHF. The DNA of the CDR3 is TGTGCCAGCAGCTTGTACAGGAGCAATCAGCCCCAGCATTTT. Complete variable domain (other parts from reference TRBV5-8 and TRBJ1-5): EAGVTQSPTHLIKTRGQQATLRCSPISGHTSVYWYQQALGLGLQFLLWYDEGEERNRGNFPPRFSGRQFPNYSSELNVNALELEDSALYLCASSLYRSNQPQHFGDGTRLSIL.

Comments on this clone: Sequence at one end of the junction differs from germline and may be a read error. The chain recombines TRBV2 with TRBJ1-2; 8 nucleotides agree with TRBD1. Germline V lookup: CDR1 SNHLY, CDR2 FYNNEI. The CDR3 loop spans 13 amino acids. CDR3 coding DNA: TGTGCCAGCAGGGACCACAGGGGGTATGGCTACCCCTTC. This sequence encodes CASRDHRGYGYPF.

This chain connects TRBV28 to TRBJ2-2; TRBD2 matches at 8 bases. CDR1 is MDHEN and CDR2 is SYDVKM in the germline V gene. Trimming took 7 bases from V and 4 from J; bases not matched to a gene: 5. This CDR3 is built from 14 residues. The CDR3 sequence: CASIVAGITGELFF. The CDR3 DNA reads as TGTGCCAGCATCGTAGCGGGGATCACCGGGGAGCTGTTTTTT.

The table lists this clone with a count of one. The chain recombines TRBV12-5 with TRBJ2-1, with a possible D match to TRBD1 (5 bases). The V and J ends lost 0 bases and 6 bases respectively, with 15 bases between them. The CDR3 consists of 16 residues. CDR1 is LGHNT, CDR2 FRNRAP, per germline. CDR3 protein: CASGLVLAGKVNEQFF. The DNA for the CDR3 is TGTGCTAGTGGTTTGGTACTGGCAGGGAAGGTCAATGAGCAGTTCTTC. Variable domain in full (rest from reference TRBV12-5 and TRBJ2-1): DARVTQTPRHKVTEMGQEVTMRCQPILGHNTVFWYRQTMMQGLELLAYFRNRAPLDDSGMPKDRFSAEMPDATLATLKIQPSEPRDSAVYFCASGLVLAGKVNEQFFGPGTRLTVL.

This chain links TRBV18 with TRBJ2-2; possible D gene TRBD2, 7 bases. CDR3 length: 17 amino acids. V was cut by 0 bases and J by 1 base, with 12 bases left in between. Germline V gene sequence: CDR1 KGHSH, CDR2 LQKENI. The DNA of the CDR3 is TGTGCCAGCTCACCACCGTCGGGGGGCGAGAACACCGGGGAGCTGTTTTTT. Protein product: CASSPPSGGENTGELFF.

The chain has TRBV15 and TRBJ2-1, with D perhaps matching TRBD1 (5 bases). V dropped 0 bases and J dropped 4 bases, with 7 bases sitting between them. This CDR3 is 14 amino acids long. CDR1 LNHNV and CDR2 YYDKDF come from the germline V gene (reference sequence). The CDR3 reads CATSRDRQYNEQFF. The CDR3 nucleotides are TGTGCCACCAGCAGAGATCGACAGTACAATGAGCAGTTCTTC.

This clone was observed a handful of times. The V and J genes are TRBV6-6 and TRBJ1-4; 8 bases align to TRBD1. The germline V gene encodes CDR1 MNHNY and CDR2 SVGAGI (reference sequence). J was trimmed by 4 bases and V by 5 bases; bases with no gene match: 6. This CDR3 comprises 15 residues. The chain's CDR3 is CASSNGQGVNEKLFF. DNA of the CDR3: TGTGCCAGCAGTAACGGACAGGGAGTTAATGAAAAACTGTTTTTT.

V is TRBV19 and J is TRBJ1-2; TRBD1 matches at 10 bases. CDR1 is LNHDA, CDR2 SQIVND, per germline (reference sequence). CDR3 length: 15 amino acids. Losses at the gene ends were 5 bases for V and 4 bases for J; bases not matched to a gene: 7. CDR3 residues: CASSPRGDRGYGYTF. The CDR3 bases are TGTGCCAGTAGTCCCAGGGGGGACAGGGGCTATGGCTACACCTTC.

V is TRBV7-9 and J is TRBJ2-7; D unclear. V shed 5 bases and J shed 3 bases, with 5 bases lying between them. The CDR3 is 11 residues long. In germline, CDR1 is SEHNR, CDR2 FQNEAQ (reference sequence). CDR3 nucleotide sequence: TGTGCCAGCAGCGCCTACTACGAGCAGTACTTC. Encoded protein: CASSAYYEQYF.

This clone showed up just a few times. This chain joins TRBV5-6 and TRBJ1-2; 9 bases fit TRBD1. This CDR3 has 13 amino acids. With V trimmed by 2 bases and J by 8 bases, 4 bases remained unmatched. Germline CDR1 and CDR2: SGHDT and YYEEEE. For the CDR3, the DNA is TGTGCCAGCAGCTTTACAGGGGGCTCGGGCTACACCTTC. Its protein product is CASSFTGGSGYTF.

CDR3 amino acids: CASSQDGTGRYEQYF. The CDR3, as DNA: TGCGCCAGCAGCCAAGACGGGACAGGTCGGTACGAGCAGTACTTC. This chain links TRBV4-1 with TRBJ2-5, with TRBD1 matching 8 bases. The J call is doubtful: the DNA matches TRBJ2-7 better. Looked up from germline, CDR1 is MGHRA and CDR2 is YSYEKL. This CDR3 is built from 15 residues.

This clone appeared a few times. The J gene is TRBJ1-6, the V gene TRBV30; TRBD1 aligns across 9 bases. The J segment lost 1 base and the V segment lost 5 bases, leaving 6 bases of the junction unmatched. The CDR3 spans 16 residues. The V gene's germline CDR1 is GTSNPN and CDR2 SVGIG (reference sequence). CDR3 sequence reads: CAWRGQGVSYNSPLHF. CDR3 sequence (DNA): TGTGCCTGGCGGGGACAGGGTGTTTCCTATAATTCACCCCTCCACTTT.

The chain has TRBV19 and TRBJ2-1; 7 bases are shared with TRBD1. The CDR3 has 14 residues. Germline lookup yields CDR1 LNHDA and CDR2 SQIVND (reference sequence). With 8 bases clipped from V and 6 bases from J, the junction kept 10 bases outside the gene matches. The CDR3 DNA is TGTGCCAGTGTCTTAGGGGGCAGTTCCAATGAGCAGTTCTTC. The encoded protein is CASVLGGSSNEQFF.

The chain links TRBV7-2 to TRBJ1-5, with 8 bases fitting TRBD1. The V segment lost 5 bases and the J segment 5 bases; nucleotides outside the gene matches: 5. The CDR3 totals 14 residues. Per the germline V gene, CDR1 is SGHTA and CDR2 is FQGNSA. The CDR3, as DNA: TGTGCCAGCAGCCCCGGACAGGGCTATCAGCCCCAGCATTTT. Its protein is CASSPGQGYQPQHF.